This TCR beta chain stems from a study of cytomegalovirus exposure and HLA in healthy donors. Comments on this clone: Its cognate antigen is unknown. Sequence at one end of the junction differs from germline and may be a read error.

PCR primers comprised 60 Vbeta and 13 Jbeta primers. Measured with immunoSEQ multiplex PCR; TCRdb has only the in-frame clones, and not every one. The profile shows tens of thousands of clones, around two thirds of them singletons. Per the germline V gene, CDR1 is MGHDK and CDR2 is SYGVNS. This CDR3 is built from 12 residues. Study-wide points: In all likelihood, a cluster of highly shared sequence variants was a sequencing artifact. Most subjects' HLA-A and HLA-B alleles were reportedly predicted from TCR beta sequences. In vitro testing confirmed a few CMV-associated chains as specific for CMV antigens.

The sequenced sample consisted of PBMCs. The V gene is TRBV25-1, the J gene TRBJ2-7; TRBD1 aligns across 7 bases. This receptor was identified in a man between 60 and 75 years old in good health and CMV-seropositive. The DNA of the CDR3 is TGCGGCCACAGGGGCGATCCTGGCGAGCAGTACTTC. Its translation is CGHRGDPGEQYF.